This entry describes one T cell receptor (beta chain). Its antigen is as yet unknown. This sample was included in a study of T cell responses to AZD1222 COVID-19 vaccine. Findings and limits, study-wide: Vaccine-associated CD4 TCRs spanned spike, dominant at 160-218 and 743-854. Clonal diversity was possibly underestimated, and the donors were mostly white British, with more females. Nearly half of spike-specific TCRs reportedly go after variant regions that carry no mutations.

Some clones are missing from TCRdb's copy, which holds only in-frame ones; the method was immunoSEQ multiplex PCR. Here the sample spans 150,000 to 200,000 clones, around 88% being singletons. V was cut by 4 bases and J by 4 bases, with 7 bases left in between. The CDR3 sequence is 13 residues long. In germline, CDR1 is LGHNA, CDR2 YSLEER. This receptor was obtained from an adult in good health. The sequencing used peripheral blood, collected on day 0 of AZD1222 vaccination. This chain uses TRBV4-3 with TRBJ2-2; D remains unclear. CDR3 DNA sequence: TGCGCCAGCAGCCCTCGAGGCACCGGGGAGCTGTTTTTT. It encodes CASSPRGTGELFF.